The clone carrying this T cell receptor beta chain showed up just a few times. The V end was cut by 3 bases, the J end by 7 bases, with 18 bases between. This CDR3 contains 15 residues. One entry per CDR3 protein, called by TCRdb with MiXCR from the RT-PCR reads. This table holds about 680,000 distinct CDR3 sequences, approximately 15% found once. The source material was memory CD4+ T cells from blood. The chain links TRBV12-3 or TRBV12-4 to TRBJ1-2, with D tentatively TRBD1 (6 bases). This clonotype originated in a female donor in good health, serving as a healthy control. CDR3 protein: CASSFESRGHSGYTF. CDR3 sequence (DNA): TGTGCCAGCAGTTTCGAATCCAGGGGCCACTCTGGCTACACCTTC.